One and the same sample provided the 24 T cell receptor beta chains below, sequenced in a study of T cell responses to AZD1222 COVID-19 vaccine. TCRdb's table, derived via immunoSEQ multiplex PCR, lists solely in-frame clones and lacks some. The repertoire has around 200,000 clones, 70% to 90% of them found once; the top ten carry 7.5% to 9.5%. The sample consisted of peripheral blood, taken on day 0 of AZD1222 vaccination. The receptor source for this set is an adult in good health.

The gene calls are TRBV7-2 and TRBJ1-2; maybe TRBD1 (5 bases). The germline V gene encodes CDR1 SGHTA and CDR2 FQGNSA. The CDR3 loop spans 16 amino acids. V was trimmed by 1 base and J by 2 bases, leaving 14 bases between them. CDR3 residues: CASSLGGTNGNYGYTF. Here the CDR3 DNA reads TGTGCCAGCAGCTTAGGTGGGACGAACGGGAACTATGGCTACACCTTC.

DNA for the CDR3: TGTGCCAGCAGCTTGATCGGGGACAGCAATCAGCCCCAGCATTTT. Protein product: CASSLIGDSNQPQHF. The chain carries TRBV5-5 and TRBJ1-5; a possible D gene is TRBD1 (5 bases). This CDR3 has 15 amino acids. Looked up from germline, CDR1 is SGHKS and CDR2 is YYEKEE (reference sequence). Between the trimmed V and J ends, which lost 1 base and 1 base, there was a span of 9 bases.

V usage is TRBV4-2 and J usage is TRBJ2-7, with D unresolved. The CDR3 sequence is 16 residues long. Trimming pared 0 bases from V and 3 bases from J, leaving 15 bases between. Germline CDR1 is LGHNA and CDR2 is YNFKEQ. The CDR3: CASSQDLGRVIYEQYF. CDR3 DNA: TGTGCCAGCAGCCAAGATCTTGGAAGGGTAATCTACGAGCAGTACTTC.

The chain joins TRBV21-1 to TRBJ1-1; the table's TRBD1 call for D was not verified on the DNA. TRBV21-1 is a listed pseudogene. This CDR3 has 18 residues. CDR3 sequence: CASSNGGQGGESNTEAFF. CDR3 nucleotide sequence: TGTGCCAGCAGCAACGGCGGGCAGGGGGGAGAATCGAACACTGAAGCTTTCTTT.

This clone was detected once. The rearrangement links TRBV12-3 or TRBV12-4 to TRBJ1-2, with a possible D match to TRBD1 (5 bases). V was shortened by 1 base and J by 8 bases, with 11 bases between the two germline ends. This CDR3 is built from 13 residues. This chain's CDR3 is CASSLVAGRGYTF. CDR3 bases: TGTGCCAGCAGTTTAGTCGCGGGGCGGGGCTACACCTTC.

The rearrangement links TRBV5-6 to TRBJ1-2, with D hard to call. Germline CDR1 is SGHDT and CDR2 is YYEEEE. Trimming stripped 6 bases from V and 8 bases from J, with 14 bases between. CDR3 size: 12 residues. Written as DNA, the CDR3 is TGTGCCAGCACCCTCATGCGGGTAGGCTACACCTTC. As protein: CASTLMRVGYTF.

J is TRBJ2-3 and V is TRBV27; D is possibly TRBD1 or TRBD2 (5 bases each). V shed 9 bases and J shed 0 bases, with 16 bases lying between them. From germline, CDR1 is MNHEY and CDR2 SMNVEV (reference sequence). The CDR3 runs 15 residues. CDR3 coding DNA: TGTGCCAGTCGGAGGAGAGGGGTTAGCACAGATACGCAGTATTTT. This encodes CASRRRGVSTDTQYF.

The rearrangement joins TRBV19 to TRBJ1-2; no definite D call. The CDR3 is 11 residues long. Germline CDR1 reads LNHDA; CDR2 reads SQIVND (reference sequence). Trimming took 7 bases from V and 8 from J, leaving 11 bases between them. CDR3 protein: CASTGPGGYTF. DNA for the CDR3: TGTGCCAGTACAGGCCCGGGAGGCTACACCTTC.

The chain has TRBV5-1 and TRBJ2-7; 8 bases fit TRBD2. J was trimmed by 4 bases and V by 0 bases; bases with no gene match: 12. The length of the CDR3 is 17 residues. CDR1 and CDR2 (germline): SGHRS, YFSETQ. The CDR3 sequence is CASSLAGSAGVPYEQYF. The CDR3 DNA sequence: TGCGCCAGCAGCTTGGCGGGATCAGCGGGGGTTCCTTACGAGCAGTACTTC.

The J gene is TRBJ1-2, the V gene TRBV3-1 (or the pseudogene TRBV3-2); D is unresolved. The ends were cut back, 0 bases at V and 8 bases at J, with 16 bases in the middle. The CDR3 has 15 amino acids. Germline V CDR1 and CDR2: LGHDT, YNNKEL (reference sequence). The CDR3 bases are TGTGCCAGCAGCCAAGAAGGTCCCTGGACTAGAGGCTACACCTTC. It codes for CASSQEGPWTRGYTF.

The rearrangement joins TRBV3-1 (or the pseudogene TRBV3-2) to TRBJ1-2; a possible D gene is TRBD1 (5 bases). V lost 3 bases and J lost 2, with 10 bases in between. The CDR3 contains 14 residues. From germline, CDR1 is LGHDT and CDR2 YNNKEL (reference sequence). CDR3 sequence (DNA): TGTGCCAGCAGCCACGGGACCGCGAACTATGGCTACACCTTC. Its translation is CASSHGTANYGYTF.

V usage is TRBV5-1 and J usage is TRBJ2-5; 10 bases map to TRBD2. With 4 bases clipped from V and 2 bases from J, the junction kept 8 bases outside the gene matches. The CDR3 is 16 amino acids. The V gene's germline CDR1 is SGHRS and CDR2 YFSETQ. The CDR3 protein is CASSGVLAGVQETQYF. The DNA of the CDR3 is TGCGCCAGCAGCGGGGTGCTAGCGGGGGTGCAAGAGACCCAGTACTTC.

The genes are TRBV28 and TRBJ1-5; unclear D gene. Germline-derived CDR1 and CDR2 are MDHEN and SYDVKM. The length of the CDR3 is 12 residues. The V gene lost 3 bases and the J gene lost 6 bases, with 6 bases spanning the gap. The CDR3 region has the DNA TGTGCCAGCAGTTTTGGAAGTCAGCCCCAGCATTTT. Protein product: CASSFGSQPQHF.

The chain couples TRBV11-2 to TRBJ2-1; 8 positions agree with TRBD2. V shed 2 bases and J 2 bases; nucleotides not matched to a gene: 8. CDR1 is SGHAT, CDR2 FQNNGV, per germline. The CDR3 extends over 17 amino acids. CDR3 nucleotide sequence: TGTGCCAGCAGCTTAAAACCAGCGGGGGAGACCTACAATGAGCAGTTCTTC. This translates into CASSLKPAGETYNEQFF.

This clone has a handful of counts. V and J are TRBV7-9 and TRBJ2-7; D unresolved. Trimming removed 4 bases at V and 0 bases at J, with 7 bases between. The V gene's germline CDR1 is SEHNR and CDR2 FQNEAQ (reference sequence). The CDR3 is made up of 13 amino acids. The CDR3 DNA reads TGTGCCAGCAGCTCGACTGCCTCCTACGAGCAGTACTTC. It translates to CASSSTASYEQYF.

The CDR3 DNA sequence: TGTGCCAGCAAACAGGACAGGGGGAACGAGCAGTACTTC. Its translation is CASKQDRGNEQYF. This rearrangement joins TRBV12-3 or TRBV12-4 to TRBJ2-7; 10 bases are shared with TRBD1. The CDR3 is 13 amino acids. V shed 7 bases, J shed 5 bases, and the junction held 5 bases outside the gene matches.

This clone was found once. The V call is TRBV4-1, the J call TRBJ2-5, with 9 bases identical to TRBD1. This CDR3 region has 12 residues. The germline V gene encodes CDR1 MGHRA and CDR2 YSYEKL. Unmatched junction bases numbered 5, after V lost 5 bases and J lost 10 bases. CDR3 residues: CASSSTGGIQYF. The CDR3 bases are TGCGCCAGCAGCTCCACAGGGGGCATCCAGTACTTC.

The V call is TRBV19, the J call TRBJ1-6; D possibly corresponds to TRBD1 (6 bases). Germline CDR1 is LNHDA and CDR2 is SQIVND (reference sequence). Trimming stripped 9 bases from V and 5 bases from J, with 11 bases between. The CDR3 has 13 residues. This chain's CDR3 is CASRTADNSPLHF. CDR3 coding DNA: TGTGCCAGCCGGACAGCAGATAATTCACCCCTCCACTTT.

The rearrangement joins TRBV3-1 (or the pseudogene TRBV3-2) to TRBJ2-3; 8 bases line up with TRBD1. Germline lookup yields CDR1 LGHDT and CDR2 YNNKEL (reference sequence). This CDR3 has 15 amino acids. The V segment lost 3 bases and the J segment 6 bases; nucleotides outside the gene matches: 8. The CDR3 DNA reads TGTGCCAGCAGCCACTGGGACAGGACCACGGATACGCAGTATTTT. Its protein is CASSHWDRTTDTQYF.

The rearrangement joins TRBV6-5 to TRBJ2-1; 9 nucleotides align to TRBD1. CDR1 and CDR2 from the germline V gene are MNHEY and SVGAGI. With V trimmed by 7 bases and J by 7 bases, 8 bases remained unmatched. The length of the CDR3 is 14 residues. The CDR3 reads CASTWDRVKNEQFF. As DNA, the CDR3 is TGTGCCAGCACTTGGGACAGGGTGAAGAATGAGCAGTTCTTC.

This sequence joins TRBV27 and TRBJ1-1; perhaps TRBD1 as D (5 bases). The CDR3 totals 14 residues. The germline gives CDR1 MNHEY, CDR2 SMNVEV (reference sequence). Trimming took 0 bases from V and 5 from J, leaving 10 bases between them. In DNA form, the CDR3 reads TGTGCCAGCAGTTTATCGGGGGGAAGTACTGAAGCTTTCTTT. It translates to CASSLSGGSTEAFF.

This chain links TRBV11-2 with TRBJ2-7; the match to TRBD1 covers 8 bases. CDR1 is SGHAT, CDR2 FQNNGV, per germline. The CDR3 consists of 15 residues. V lost 4 bases to trimming and J lost 6 bases; unmatched junction nucleotides: 11. The DNA of the CDR3 is TGTGCCAGCAGCTCCCTCCGGGACAGGTTTGGCGAGCAGTACTTC. Translation: CASSSLRDRFGEQYF.

This chain uses TRBV20-1 with TRBJ2-3; D remains unclear. CDR3 length: 11 amino acids. Looked up from germline, CDR1 is DFQATT and CDR2 is SNEGSKA (reference sequence). V dropped 5 bases and J dropped 1 base, with 4 bases sitting between them. The CDR3 here is CSAGGTDTQYF. For the CDR3, the DNA is TGCAGTGCTGGAGGCACAGATACGCAGTATTTT.

The chain combines TRBV19 with TRBJ2-7; TRBD1 matches at 9 bases. The CDR3 covers 15 residues. The junction had 10 bases not matched to a gene; V was cut back by 8 bases and J by 2 bases. Germline values: CDR1 LNHDA, CDR2 SQIVND (reference sequence). The CDR3: CASSISGQGTYEQYF. As DNA, the CDR3 is TGTGCCAGTTCGATTTCGGGACAGGGAACCTACGAGCAGTACTTC.